Described below is a single TCR beta chain sequence and its context. The data were produced by immunoSEQ multiplex PCR, yet TCRdb's version contains in-frame clones alone and is incomplete. The repertoire consists of 200,000 to 250,000 clones, with approximately 90% occurring once and the leading ten covering 2% to 3%. The data derive from a study of blood T cell repertoires in COVID-19. The germline V and J ends were trimmed by 6 bases and 4 bases, with 18 bases remaining between them. Germline CDR1 and CDR2: MNHEY and SMNVEV (reference sequence). The CDR3 extends over 15 amino acids. The receptor was derived from a man younger than 40 with COVID-19, enrolled during active disease. The rearrangement uses TRBV27 and TRBJ2-5; D might be TRBD1 (5 bases). What was sequenced was peripheral blood. CDR3 loop: CASSRTTVLGETQYF. CDR3 DNA: TGTGCCAGCAGCCGCACGACAGTTCTGGGAGAGACCCAGTACTTC.